This TCR beta chain was identified during a study of cytotoxic CD8 clonotypes in ibrutinib-treated CLL. In the study overall: Sequencing produced an average of around 250,000 productive templates and approximately 90,000 productive rearrangements per sample. Regarding the study as a whole: Starting clonality was above that of age-matched healthy donors and tracked circulating CD8+ T-cell counts. Clonality climbed at ibrutinib response, then dropped toward baseline at progression.

With sequencing, the targeted depth ranged from 1 in 200,000 to 1 in 1 million T cells. Profiled with immunoSEQ multiplex PCR; TCRdb holds only in-frame clones, not every one. Here the sample spans roughly 200,000 clones, over 65% being singletons. Germline trimming cut 5 bases from V and 2 bases from J; bases unmatched to any gene: 11. The V gene's germline CDR1 is SGHVS and CDR2 FNYEAQ. This CDR3 spans 16 amino acids. As to this clone: Antigen specificity is unknown.

The chain carries TRBV7-6 and TRBJ1-1; 7 bases are shared with TRBD1. The material sequenced was PBMCs, taken after 12 months of ibrutinib treatment. This sequence was found in a human donor with chronic lymphocytic leukemia. The CDR3, as DNA: TGTGCCAGCAGCCCAATCCCCGGGACAGCAAACACTGAAGCTTTCTTT. It encodes CASSPIPGTANTEAFF.